The clone carrying this T cell receptor (beta chain) was counted between two and nine times. Its antigen is still unknown. Trimming stripped 0 bases from V and 1 base from J, with 5 bases between. The CDR3 extends over 13 amino acids. Germline CDR1 is SGHRS and CDR2 is YFSETQ. Unique molecular identifiers featured in each of the TCR beta cDNA libraries. Starting from roughly 1 to 10 million T cells, the study yielded about half a million cDNA molecules. MiXCR, applied by TCRdb to the PCR reads, yields one record per CDR3 protein. The table has hundreds of thousands of distinct CDR3 sequences, under 55% seen once; the top ten hold around 10%. This sample is drawn from a study of post-analysis software for immune sequencing data. General study points: Among multiple sclerosis patients, normalized Chao1 diversity was significantly below that of controls. TRBV5-6, TRBV5-1 and TRBV20-1 belonged to a set of about five TRBV segments that were more frequent in patients than controls. When the samples were clustered directly with F measure, those that had been prepared in the same batch showed strong co-clustering.

The V call is TRBV5-1, the J call TRBJ2-7; D unclear. Sequences were obtained from blood. The origin of this receptor is a girl between 5 and 17 years old with multiple sclerosis. CDR3 sequence: CASSLALSYEQYF. The CDR3 DNA reads as TGCGCCAGCAGCTTGGCCCTATCCTACGAGCAGTACTTC.